A selection of T cell receptor beta chains follows, all from one sample in a study of blood T cell repertoires in COVID-19. TCRdb keeps only in-frame clones here, not all; method: immunoSEQ multiplex PCR. The top ten hold approximately 9% of the sample, which has about 270,000 clones, 84% seen once. The sequenced material came from peripheral blood. Source of these receptors: a human donor in a cohort sampled during active COVID-19. Each CDR3 is given with its conserved first and last residue. The D gene is left open where the match is weak. Only some rows state a clone size, as once, few, many or a class for expanded clones.

few	TRBV20-1	NA	TRBJ2-5	CSARDRETQYF	TGCAGTGCTAGAGATCGAGAGACCCAGTACTTC
once	TRBV4-3	TRBD1	TRBJ1-1	CASSQDGTGSGAFF	TGCGCCAGCAGCCAAGATGGGACAGGGAGTGGAGCTTTCTTT
NA	TRBV11-3	NA	TRBJ2-3	CASSLAGGTDTQYF	TGTGCCAGCAGCTTAGCAGGGGGCACAGATACGCAGTATTTT
NA	TRBV18	TRBD1	TRBJ2-6	CASSQPTGSAGANVLTF	TGTGCCAGCTCACAGCCGACAGGGTCGGCCGGGGCCAACGTCCTGACTTTC
NA	TRBV4-2	NA	TRBJ2-3	CASTPGDTDTQYF	TGTGCCAGCACCCCCGGGGACACAGATACGCAGTATTTT
NA	TRBV5-6	NA	TRBJ2-7	CASSLVPSAYEQYF	TGTGCCAGCAGCTTGGTTCCCAGCGCCTACGAGCAGTACTTC
NA	TRBV7-8	TRBD2	TRBJ2-2	CASSRAPSGSYTGELFF	TGTGCCAGCAGCCGAGCCCCTAGCGGGAGTTACACCGGGGAGCTGTTTTTT
NA	TRBV5-1	TRBD1	TRBJ2-2	CASSFITGAREGELFF	TGCGCCAGCAGCTTCATAACAGGGGCCAGGGAAGGGGAGCTGTTTTTT
once	TRBV4-1	NA	TRBJ2-7	CASSQDLQYYEQYF	TGCGCCAGCAGCCAAGATTTACAGTACTACGAGCAGTACTTC
NA	TRBV2	NA	TRBJ1-4	CASRATLEKLFF	TGTGCCAGCAGGGCAACCCTTGAAAAACTGTTTTTT